This record concerns one TCR beta chain sequence. Its target is unknown. Primers included in the PCR were 60 Vbeta and 13 Jbeta primers. Here immunoSEQ multiplex PCR was the method, and the copy in TCRdb shows in-frame clones only, minus some. The sample has around 150,000 clones; 60% to 80% are singletons. The data originate from a study of cytomegalovirus exposure and HLA in healthy donors. The study, taken as a whole, reports: When analyzed later, a missense DCLRE1C variant was found to be linked to TCR beta V- and J-gene trimming.

Material for sequencing was PBMCs. The receptor's source is a male donor in good health and CMV-seronegative.

The CDR3 nucleotides are TGTGCCAGCAGCCCCGACACAGGGTCTAACTATGGCTACACCTTC. Encoded protein: CASSPDTGSNYGYTF. The chain is built from TRBV7-8 and TRBJ1-2; tentatively, D is TRBD1 (6 bases). The CDR3 contains 15 residues. V lost 5 bases to trimming and J lost 0 bases, with 13 bases between them. Germline lookup yields CDR1 SGHVS and CDR2 FQNEAQ.